The 29 T cell receptor beta chains reported below all come from one sample, sequenced in a study of T-cell reconstitution after alpha-beta-depleted transplantation in children. It was with unique molecular identifiers that the TCRbeta library was prepared. TCRdb called the PCR reads again in MiXCR, with one record for every CDR3 protein. The profile shows hundreds of thousands of distinct CDR3 sequences, under 15% of them singletons. The sample here was PBMCs, taken before TCRalphabeta/CD19-depleted stem cell transplant. All receptors come from a girl aged 2-10 years with congenital amegakaryocytic thrombocytopenia, due to receive a stem cell transplant.

This clonotype was counted between two and nine times. The V and J genes are TRBV4-2 and TRBJ2-3, with 7 bases lining up with TRBD2. After removal of 8 bases from V and 6 bases from J, the junction contained 5 bases not matched to a gene. Per germline, CDR1 LGHNA and CDR2 YNFKEQ. CDR3 size: 12 residues. CDR3 nucleotide sequence: TGTGCCAGCCCGGGAGGCGTGGATACGCAGTATTTT. Translation: CASPGGVDTQYF.

This clonotype was counted ten times or more. This rearrangement joins TRBV29-1 to TRBJ2-3; weak D call: TRBD2 (6 bases). Trimming cost V 6 bases and J 6 bases, with 19 bases left between them. Germline assignment: CDR1 SQVTM and CDR2 ANQGSEA. There are 14 residues in the CDR3. The CDR3 nucleotides read TGCAGCGTGGGAAAACGGGAGCTCTCGGATACGCAGTATTTT. Protein sequence: CSVGKRELSDTQYF.

This clonotype was counted ten times or more. The rearrangement links TRBV29-1 to TRBJ2-1; the match to TRBD2 covers 10 bases. V shed 4 bases and J 9 bases; nucleotides not matched to a gene: 9. Germline V gene data show CDR1 as SQVTM and CDR2 as ANQGSEA. CDR3 length equals 14 residues. The CDR3 bases are TGCAGCGTTGCCCCGGGACTAGCGAAGATTGAGCAGTTCTTC. Translated, it gives CSVAPGLAKIEQFF.

This clonotype was counted only a few times. This rearrangement joins TRBV7-8 to TRBJ1-5; D is undetermined. V lost 3 bases to trimming and J lost 2 bases, with 11 bases between them. Germline V gene data show CDR1 as SGHVS and CDR2 as FQNEAQ. CDR3 length: 15 residues. CDR3 amino acids: CASSLNRFGNQPQHF. The DNA of the CDR3 is TGTGCCAGCAGCTTGAATCGATTCGGCAATCAGCCCCAGCATTTT.

This clonotype was counted between two and nine times. The gene calls are TRBV29-1 and TRBJ1-2, with TRBD1 matching 7 bases. With V trimmed by 7 bases and J by 2 bases, 4 bases remained unmatched. CDR3 length equals 12 residues. From germline, CDR1 is SQVTM and CDR2 ANQGSEA. This CDR3 reads CSAIGGNYGYTF. DNA for the CDR3: TGCAGCGCAATAGGGGGCAACTATGGCTACACCTTC.

This clonotype was observed a handful of times. The CDR3 protein is CASSWGQGFNTEAFF. The CDR3 coding sequence is TGTGCCAGCAGCTGGGGACAGGGGTTTAACACTGAAGCTTTCTTT. The chain joins TRBV5-6 to TRBJ1-1; 10 bases map to TRBD1. J lost 2 bases, V lost 3 bases, and 4 bases had no gene match. The length of the CDR3 is 15 residues. Germline loops: CDR1 SGHDT, CDR2 YYEEEE. The entire variable domain, with the rest obtained from reference TRBV5-6 and TRBJ1-1, is as follows: DAGVTQSPTHLIKTRGQQVTLRCSPKSGHDTVSWYQQALGQGPQFIFQYYEEEERQRGNFPDRFSGHQFPNYSSELNVNALLLGDSALYLCASSWGQGFNTEAFFGQGTRLTVV.

A word on this clonotype: At one end, the junction sequence differs from germline, possibly due to a read error. This chain connects TRBV11-2 to TRBJ1-1; no reliable D call. This CDR3 spans 15 amino acids. Germline assignment: CDR1 SGHAT and CDR2 FQNNGV. The CDR3 nucleotides read TGTGCCAGCAGTTTAGGGTGGGTCTCGAACACTGAAGCTTTCTTT. Translating it yields CASSLGWVSNTEAFF.

This clonotype occurred a few times. The chain uses TRBV14 and TRBJ2-1; 10 bases agree with TRBD1. The CDR3 consists of 14 residues. V shed 3 bases, J shed 7 bases, and the junction held 3 bases outside the gene matches. Germline loops: CDR1 SGHDN, CDR2 FVKESK. The chain's CDR3 is CASSHLGQGNEQFF. The CDR3 bases are TGTGCCAGCAGCCACCTGGGACAGGGGAATGAGCAGTTCTTC.

This clonotype occurred many times. The chain couples TRBV7-2 to TRBJ1-1, with unresolved D. Germline V CDR1 and CDR2: SGHTA, FQGNSA. V gave up 9 bases and J gave up 2 bases, with 16 bases separating them. CDR3 length: 14 residues. The CDR3 reads CASAFVPANTEAFF. CDR3 sequence (DNA): TGTGCCAGTGCCTTTGTCCCAGCCAACACTGAAGCTTTCTTT.

V and J are TRBV12-3 or TRBV12-4 and TRBJ2-7; 7 bases are shared with TRBD1. The V and J ends lost 4 bases and 6 bases, in that order; junction bases with no gene match: 6. The CDR3 covers 13 residues. CDR3 loop: CASSSRQGSEQYF. DNA for the CDR3: TGTGCCAGCAGTTCGAGACAGGGCAGCGAGCAGTACTTC.

This clonotype turned up a few times. The chain uses TRBV12-3 or TRBV12-4 and TRBJ1-5; possibly TRBD1 for D (6 bases). The CDR3 contains 16 residues. V gave up 1 base and J gave up 1 base, with 11 bases separating them. The CDR3 loop is CASSLVPRGSNQPQHF. The CDR3 DNA reads as TGTGCCAGCAGTTTAGTCCCCAGGGGAAGCAATCAGCCCCAGCATTTT.

The chain joins TRBV5-6 to TRBJ2-7, with D possibly TRBD1 on 6 matching bases. V was pared by 4 bases and J by 2 bases, with 22 bases between. Germline lookup yields CDR1 SGHDT and CDR2 YYEEEE. CDR3 length equals 17 residues. The CDR3 DNA sequence: TGTGCCAGCAGCCTAGGGACATCCCGTACTTCTACCTACGAGCAGTACTTC. Protein product: CASSLGTSRTSTYEQYF. The full variable domain, in which reference TRBV5-6 and TRBJ2-7 provide the parts outside the CDR3, is DAGVTQSPTHLIKTRGQQVTLRCSPKSGHDTVSWYQQALGQGPQFIFQYYEEEERQRGNFPDRFSGHQFPNYSSELNVNALLLGDSALYLCASSLGTSRTSTYEQYFGPGTRLTVT.

This clonotype was detected ten times or more. This chain uses TRBV12-3 or TRBV12-4 with TRBJ1-2; 7 bases align to TRBD1. Germline trimming cut 6 bases from V and 1 base from J; bases unmatched to any gene: 8. The length of the CDR3 is 15 residues. The CDR3 nucleotides are TGTGCCAGCAGCCTCGACAGGGAGTATAACTATGGCTACACCTTC. This encodes CASSLDREYNYGYTF.

This clonotype was detected many times. The gene calls are TRBV7-9 and TRBJ2-3, with 9 nucleotides matching TRBD2. The germline V gene encodes CDR1 SEHNR and CDR2 FQNEAQ (reference sequence). V dropped 8 bases and J dropped 4; count of bases not matched to a gene: 13. This CDR3 spans 16 amino acids. Here the CDR3 DNA reads TGTGCCAGCGTCAGCTTGCTAGCGGGAAGAGCAGATACGCAGTATTTT. Translated, it gives CASVSLLAGRADTQYF. Using reference TRBV7-9 and TRBJ2-3 for the parts outside the CDR3, the full variable domain is DTGVSQNPRHKITKRGQNVTFRCDPISEHNRLYWYRQTLGQGPEFLTYFQNEAQLEKSRLLSDRFSAERPKGSFSTLEIQRTEQGDSAMYLCASVSLLAGRADTQYFGPGTRLTVL.

The rearrangement links TRBV20-1 to TRBJ2-1, with TRBD2 matching 7 bases. Germline CDR1 DFQATT, CDR2 SNEGSKA (reference sequence). The CDR3 spans 16 residues. J gave up 2 bases and V 0 bases, and 7 bases lay outside the gene matches. The CDR3 loop is CSARDFSGPPYNEQFF. CDR3 nucleotide sequence: TGCAGTGCTAGAGATTTTAGCGGGCCACCCTACAATGAGCAGTTCTTC.

This clonotype was seen ten or more times. The junction differs from germline at one of its ends, possibly a read error. The chain couples TRBV12-3 or TRBV12-4 to TRBJ1-1; D is ambiguous. CDR3 size: 13 residues. As DNA, the CDR3 is TGCGCCAGCAGCTTCCGGGGGAACACTGAAGCTTTCTTT. It codes for CASSFRGNTEAFF.

V gene TRBV6-1 combines with J gene TRBJ2-7; the match to TRBD1 covers 9 bases. CDR1 and CDR2 (germline): MNHNS, SASEGT. The CDR3 is 13 residues long. V lost 7 bases, J lost 5 bases, and 6 bases stayed unmatched. The CDR3: CASKQQGADEQYF. In nucleotides, the CDR3 is TGTGCCAGCAAGCAACAGGGGGCGGACGAGCAGTACTTC.

This clonotype was counted between two and nine times. The CDR3 DNA follows: TGTGCCAGCAGCTTGAGTCCGGGGGACGATGAGCAGTTCTTC. Amino acid sequence: CASSLSPGDDEQFF. The rearrangement joins TRBV5-4 to TRBJ2-1, with D possibly matching TRBD2 (6 bases). CDR3 length equals 14 residues. Trimming took off 1 base at V and 8 bases at J, with 13 bases between the two ends. Germline-derived CDR1 and CDR2 are SGHNT and YYREEE (reference sequence).

The sample holds a few counts of this clonotype. This rearrangement joins TRBV5-1 to TRBJ2-3, with D perhaps matching TRBD1 (5 bases). This CDR3 region has 20 residues. The V gene lost 2 bases and the J gene lost 1 base, with 26 bases spanning the gap. CDR1 and CDR2 (germline): SGHRS, YFSETQ. CDR3 coding DNA: TGCGCCAGCAGCTTAGGCGCAGGGTTGCAACTTGACCCTCGCACAGATACGCAGTATTTT. Residues: CASSLGAGLQLDPRTDTQYF.

There are many counts of this clonotype. The rearrangement links TRBV29-1 to TRBJ2-5; D unclear. Trimming took off 4 bases at V and 0 bases at J, with 9 bases between the two ends. Germline CDR1 reads SQVTM; CDR2 reads ANQGSEA. This CDR3 comprises 13 residues. CDR3 DNA sequence: TGCAGCGTTGGTTCCGCCAACCAAGAGACCCAGTACTTC. It is translated as CSVGSANQETQYF.

This chain links TRBV14 with TRBJ2-1; TRBD1 matches at 9 bases. Trimming removed 3 bases from V and 9 bases from J; junction bases left unmatched: 9. The V gene's germline CDR1 is SGHDN and CDR2 FVKESK. The CDR3 covers 15 residues. The CDR3 nucleotides read TGTGCCAGCAGCCAGACAGGGGGGTCTCGCGGTGAGCAGTTCTTC. This sequence encodes CASSQTGGSRGEQFF. The whole variable domain, remainder taken from reference TRBV14 and TRBJ2-1, is EAGVTQFPSHSVIEKGQTVTLRCDPISGHDNLYWYRRVMGKEIKFLLHFVKESKQDESGMPNNRFLAERTGGTYSTLKVQPAELEDSGVYFCASSQTGGSRGEQFFGPGTRLTVL.

This clonotype was counted ten times or more. The chain combines TRBV28 with TRBJ2-1; 7 bases are a match to TRBD2. The CDR3 sequence is 15 residues long. The V and J ends lost 3 bases and 5 bases, in that order; junction bases with no gene match: 7. Germline loops: CDR1 MDHEN, CDR2 SYDVKM. This chain's CDR3 is CASSLGGSLNNEQFF. CDR3 coding DNA: TGTGCCAGCAGTTTGGGCGGGAGTCTCAACAATGAGCAGTTCTTC.

The chain is built from TRBV4-2 and TRBJ2-1; 9 bases agree with TRBD1. V shed 0 bases, J shed 4 bases, and the junction held 7 bases outside the gene matches. Germline V gives CDR1 LGHNA, CDR2 YNFKEQ. The CDR3 contains 17 residues. This CDR3 reads CASSQDLVDRGYNEQFF. Written as DNA, the CDR3 is TGTGCCAGCAGCCAAGATCTCGTGGACAGGGGATACAATGAGCAGTTCTTC.

This clonotype was observed a handful of times. The gene calls are TRBV27 and TRBJ2-5; 7 nucleotides line up with TRBD1. The junction had 9 bases not matched to a gene; V was cut back by 1 base and J by 1 base. The CDR3 has 17 residues. Germline V lookup: CDR1 MNHEY, CDR2 SMNVEV (reference sequence). CDR3 sequence reads: CASSLYSPTGSQETQYF. The CDR3 DNA is TGTGCCAGCAGTTTATATTCCCCGACAGGGAGCCAAGAGACCCAGTACTTC.

This clonotype was counted ten times or more. The chain employs TRBV10-3 and TRBJ2-3; D is uncertain. Per germline, CDR1 ENHRY and CDR2 SYGVKD. The CDR3 consists of 15 residues. V was pared by 2 bases and J by 2 bases, with 11 bases between. The CDR3 sequence: CAISEHALNTDTQYF. The CDR3 nucleotides are TGTGCCATCAGTGAGCACGCACTCAACACAGATACGCAGTATTTT.

In its sample, this clonotype was seen a few times. The J gene is TRBJ2-1, the V gene TRBV20-1; D is perhaps TRBD1 or TRBD2 (5 bases each). V was clipped by 3 bases and J by 7 bases, with 16 bases between them. The germline V gene encodes CDR1 DFQATT and CDR2 SNEGSKA (reference sequence). This CDR3 is built from 14 residues. CDR3 amino acids: CSASSPGPGNEQFF. CDR3 bases: TGCAGTGCTAGTTCTCCGGGGCCAGGGAATGAGCAGTTCTTC.

This clonotype was counted between two and nine times. The V gene is TRBV5-1, the J gene TRBJ2-1; 7 nucleotides align to TRBD1. The CDR3 extends over 17 amino acids. Per the germline V gene, CDR1 is SGHRS and CDR2 is YFSETQ. Unmatched junction bases numbered 14, after V lost 4 bases and J lost 4 bases. The CDR3: CASSPTGTEFKYNEQFF. Written as DNA, the CDR3 is TGCGCCAGCAGCCCTACCGGGACAGAGTTTAAATACAATGAGCAGTTCTTC.

A few counts support this clonotype. The chain is built from TRBV7-7 and TRBJ2-1; 11 bases are a match to TRBD2. The V and J ends lost 5 bases and 9 bases, in that order; junction bases with no gene match: 9. The CDR3 is made up of 15 amino acids. Germline V gene data show CDR1 as SSHAT and CDR2 as FNYEAQ (reference sequence). The CDR3 region has the DNA TGTGCCAGCAGCCGCCTAGCGGGAGGTGTAAGTGAGCAGTTCTTC. It is translated as CASSRLAGGVSEQFF. The variable domain in full, with the rest retrieved from reference TRBV7-7 and TRBJ2-1, is GAGVSQSPRYKVTKRGQDVTLRCDPISSHATLYWYQQALGQGPEFLTYFNYEAQPDKSGLPSDRFSAERPEGSISTLTIQRTEQRDSAMYRCASSRLAGGVSEQFFGPGTRLTVL.

The J gene is TRBJ1-1, the V gene TRBV4-2; D is unclear. The CDR3 is made up of 15 amino acids. Looked up from germline, CDR1 is LGHNA and CDR2 is YNFKEQ. Trimming stripped 1 base from V and 0 bases from J, with 9 bases between. The CDR3 DNA is TGTGCCAGCAGCCAAGTTTGGATAGTGAACACTGAAGCTTTCTTT. Amino acid sequence: CASSQVWIVNTEAFF.